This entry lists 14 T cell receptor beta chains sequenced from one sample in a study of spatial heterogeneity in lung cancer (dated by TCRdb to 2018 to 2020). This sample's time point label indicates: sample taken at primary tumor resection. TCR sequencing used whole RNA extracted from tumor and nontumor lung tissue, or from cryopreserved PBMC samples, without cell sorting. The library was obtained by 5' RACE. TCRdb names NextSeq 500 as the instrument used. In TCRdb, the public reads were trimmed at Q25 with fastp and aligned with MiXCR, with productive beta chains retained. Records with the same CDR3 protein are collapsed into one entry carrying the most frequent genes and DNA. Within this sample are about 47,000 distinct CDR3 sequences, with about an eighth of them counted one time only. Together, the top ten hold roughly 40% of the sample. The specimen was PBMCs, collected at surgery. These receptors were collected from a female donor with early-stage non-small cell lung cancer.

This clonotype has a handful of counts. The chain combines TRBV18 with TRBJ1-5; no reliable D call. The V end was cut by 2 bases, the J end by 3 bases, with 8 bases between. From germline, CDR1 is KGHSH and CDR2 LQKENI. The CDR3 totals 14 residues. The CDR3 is CASSPGGDNQPQHF. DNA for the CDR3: TGTGCCAGCTCACCAGGCGGGGACAATCAGCCCCAGCATTTT.

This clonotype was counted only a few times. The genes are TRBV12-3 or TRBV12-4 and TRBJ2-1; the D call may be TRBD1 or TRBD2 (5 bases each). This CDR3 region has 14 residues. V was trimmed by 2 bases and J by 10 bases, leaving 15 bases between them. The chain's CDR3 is CASSLSGTGQEQFF. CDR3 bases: TGTGCCAGCAGTTTAAGTGGGACCGGGCAGGAGCAGTTCTTC.

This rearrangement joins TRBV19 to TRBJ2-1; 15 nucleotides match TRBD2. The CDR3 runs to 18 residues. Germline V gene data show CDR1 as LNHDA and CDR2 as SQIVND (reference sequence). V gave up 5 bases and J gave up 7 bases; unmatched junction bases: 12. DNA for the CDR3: TGTGCCAGTAGTCGGGCCTGGACTAGCGGGGGGGCCCGAAATGAGCAGTTCTTC. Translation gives CASSRAWTSGGARNEQFF.

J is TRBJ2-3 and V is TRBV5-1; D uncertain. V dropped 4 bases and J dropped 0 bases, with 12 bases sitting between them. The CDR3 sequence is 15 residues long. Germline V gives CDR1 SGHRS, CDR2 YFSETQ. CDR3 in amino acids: CASSRGASSTDTQYF. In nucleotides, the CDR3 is TGCGCCAGCAGCCGCGGAGCCTCTAGCACAGATACGCAGTATTTT.

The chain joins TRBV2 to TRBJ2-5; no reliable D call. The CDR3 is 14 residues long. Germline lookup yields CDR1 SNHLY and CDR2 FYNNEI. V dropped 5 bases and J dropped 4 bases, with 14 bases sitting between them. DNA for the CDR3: TGTGCCAGCAGTTCGACCACGTCGGTAGAGACCCAGTACTTC. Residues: CASSSTTSVETQYF.

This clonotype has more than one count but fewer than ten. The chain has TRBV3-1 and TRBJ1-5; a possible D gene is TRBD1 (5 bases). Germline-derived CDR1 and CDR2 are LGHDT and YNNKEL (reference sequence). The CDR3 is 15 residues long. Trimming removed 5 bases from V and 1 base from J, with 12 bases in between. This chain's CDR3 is CASSAGTASNQPQHF. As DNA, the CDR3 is TGTGCCAGCAGCGCCGGGACGGCGAGCAATCAGCCCCAGCATTTT.

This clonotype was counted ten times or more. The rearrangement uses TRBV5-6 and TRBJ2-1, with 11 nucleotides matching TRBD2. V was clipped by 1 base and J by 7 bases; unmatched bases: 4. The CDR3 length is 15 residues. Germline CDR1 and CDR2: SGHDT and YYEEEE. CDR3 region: CASSLLAGGQNEQFF. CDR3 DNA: TGTGCCAGCAGCTTGTTAGCGGGGGGGCAGAATGAGCAGTTCTTC.

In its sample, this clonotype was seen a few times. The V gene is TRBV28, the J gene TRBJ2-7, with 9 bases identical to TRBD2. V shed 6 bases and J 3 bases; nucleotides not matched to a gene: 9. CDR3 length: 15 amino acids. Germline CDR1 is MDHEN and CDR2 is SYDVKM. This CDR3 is CASRTAGGGDYEQYF. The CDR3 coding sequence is TGTGCCAGCAGAACCGCGGGGGGGGGGGACTACGAGCAGTACTTC.

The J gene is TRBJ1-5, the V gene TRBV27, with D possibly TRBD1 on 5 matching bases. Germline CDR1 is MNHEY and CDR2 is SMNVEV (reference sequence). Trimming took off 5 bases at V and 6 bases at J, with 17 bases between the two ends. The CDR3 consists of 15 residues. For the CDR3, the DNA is TGTGCCAGCAGTGGCGGACAAGAAGGGGTTCAGCCCCAGCATTTT. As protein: CASSGGQEGVQPQHF.

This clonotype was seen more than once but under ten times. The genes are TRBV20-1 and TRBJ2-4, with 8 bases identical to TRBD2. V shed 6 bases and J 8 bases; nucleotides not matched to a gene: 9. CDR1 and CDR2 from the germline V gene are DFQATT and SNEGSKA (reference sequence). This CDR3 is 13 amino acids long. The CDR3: CSAADLLADIQYF. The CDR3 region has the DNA TGCAGTGCCGCAGATCTACTAGCGGACATTCAGTACTTC.

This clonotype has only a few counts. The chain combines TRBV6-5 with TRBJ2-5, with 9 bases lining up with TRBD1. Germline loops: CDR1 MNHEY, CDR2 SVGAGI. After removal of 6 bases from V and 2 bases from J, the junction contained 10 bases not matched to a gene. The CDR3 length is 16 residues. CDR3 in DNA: TGTGCCAGCAGCTCACCGGGACAGGGCGGTCAAGAGACCCAGTACTTC. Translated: CASSSPGQGGQETQYF.

The CDR3 spells CASSSVGPSGSQETQYF. The DNA of the CDR3 is TGTGCCAGCAGCAGCGTAGGTCCTAGCGGTTCACAAGAGACCCAGTACTTC. The chain recombines TRBV9 with TRBJ2-5; 7 positions match TRBD2. There are 17 residues in the CDR3. V gave up 4 bases and J gave up 2 bases; unmatched junction bases: 14. The germline V gene has CDR1 SGDLS and CDR2 YYNGEE.

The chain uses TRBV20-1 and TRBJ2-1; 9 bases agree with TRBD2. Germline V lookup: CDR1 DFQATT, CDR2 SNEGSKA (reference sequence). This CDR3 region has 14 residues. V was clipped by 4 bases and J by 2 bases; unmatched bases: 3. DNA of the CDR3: TGCAGTGCTAAGGCTAGCGGGGCCTACAATGAGCAGTTCTTC. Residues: CSAKASGAYNEQFF.

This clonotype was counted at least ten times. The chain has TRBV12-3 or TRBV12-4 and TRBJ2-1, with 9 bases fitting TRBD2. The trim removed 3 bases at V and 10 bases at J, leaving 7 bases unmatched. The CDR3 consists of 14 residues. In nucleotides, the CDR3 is TGTGCCAGCAGTTTTGGCGGGGGGGCCGGGGAGCAGTTCTTC. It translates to CASSFGGGAGEQFF.